The 23 T cell receptor beta chains below all came from one sample that was sequenced in a study of blood T cell repertoires in COVID-19. TCRdb's table, derived via immunoSEQ multiplex PCR, lists solely in-frame clones and lacks some. Among some 370,000 clones, over 75% were seen once, and the ten largest hold 8% to 13%. The sequencing sample was made of peripheral blood. These receptors came from a woman younger than 45 with COVID-19, enrolled during active disease.

This rearrangement joins TRBV10-3 to TRBJ1-2; 7 positions agree with TRBD1. This CDR3 is built from 16 residues. From germline, CDR1 is ENHRY and CDR2 SYGVKD. Trimming cost V 7 bases and J 2 bases; bases outside gene matches: 13. This CDR3 is CAITLTTGTENYGYTF. The CDR3 nucleotides are TGTGCCATCACCTTGACGACAGGGACGGAGAACTATGGCTACACCTTC.

V gene TRBV5-1 combines with J gene TRBJ2-7; no definite D call. This CDR3 has 14 amino acids. Germline-derived CDR1 and CDR2 are SGHRS and YFSETQ. The V end lost 4 bases, the J end lost 0 bases, and 11 bases lay between the germline ends. CDR3 sequence (DNA): TGCGCCAGCAGCCTCACCCAGATCTCCTACGAGCAGTACTTC. It encodes CASSLTQISYEQYF. Full variable domain (outside the CDR3, taken from reference TRBV5-1 and TRBJ2-7): KAGVTQTPRYLIKTRGQQVTLSCSPISGHRSVSWYQQTPGQGLQFLFEYFSETQRNKGNFPGRFSGRQFSNSRSEMNVSTLELGDSALYLCASSLTQISYEQYFGPGTRLTVT.

A single count supports this clone. The chain combines TRBV7-9 with TRBJ2-7; no reliable D call. The germline V and J ends were trimmed by 5 bases and 3 bases, with 14 bases remaining between them. The CDR3 extends over 14 amino acids. The germline V gene has CDR1 SEHNR and CDR2 FQNEAQ (reference sequence). The CDR3 is CASSPGAPVYEQYF. CDR3 coding DNA: TGTGCCAGCAGCCCAGGCGCACCCGTCTACGAGCAGTACTTC.

V and J are TRBV7-3 and TRBJ2-7; TRBD2 might be the D (6 bases). Germline assignment: CDR1 SGHTA and CDR2 FQGTGA. The CDR3 contains 14 residues. Trimming took 2 bases from V and 9 from J, leaving 17 bases between them. The CDR3 DNA reads as TGTGCCAGCAGCTTATCCTCCCGAAGGAGGGGGCAGTACTTC. It translates to CASSLSSRRRGQYF.

The chain joins TRBV6-5 to TRBJ1-1, with TRBD1 matching 7 bases. V was pared by 4 bases and J by 3 bases, with 5 bases of the junction left unmatched. The CDR3 length is 14 residues. The germline V gene has CDR1 MNHEY and CDR2 SVGAGI. The CDR3 reads CASSLTGEDTEAFF. The DNA of the CDR3 is TGTGCCAGCAGTTTAACAGGGGAGGACACTGAAGCTTTCTTT.

The gene calls are TRBV28 and TRBJ2-5; TRBD2 might be the D (6 bases). The germline V gene encodes CDR1 MDHEN and CDR2 SYDVKM. This CDR3 spans 16 amino acids. Trimming removed 4 bases from V and 2 bases from J, with 17 bases in between. The CDR3 here is CASSSFGSDVQETQYF. The CDR3 DNA reads TGTGCCAGCAGTTCCTTCGGGAGTGACGTACAAGAGACCCAGTACTTC.

The CDR3 protein is CASSLRGSGSYEQYF. The CDR3, as DNA: TGTGCCAGCAGTTTAAGAGGGAGCGGGAGCTACGAGCAGTACTTC. The V and J genes are TRBV27 and TRBJ2-7, with 8 bases aligning to TRBD2. Trimming cost V 2 bases and J 3 bases; bases outside gene matches: 6. Germline CDR1 is MNHEY and CDR2 is SMNVEV (reference sequence). This CDR3 region has 15 residues.

V usage is TRBV15 and J usage is TRBJ2-6, with 10 bases aligning to TRBD1. CDR3 size: 18 residues. The germline CDR1 and CDR2 sequences are LNHNV and YYDKDF (reference sequence). Losses at the gene ends were 1 base for V and 0 bases for J; bases not matched to a gene: 3. Here the CDR3 reads CATSRGRDRGSGANVLTF. The CDR3 nucleotides read TGTGCCACCAGCAGAGGCCGGGACAGGGGCTCTGGGGCCAACGTCCTGACTTTC.

The rearrangement joins TRBV10-3 to TRBJ2-3, with 8 bases identical to TRBD2. Germline loops: CDR1 ENHRY, CDR2 SYGVKD. This CDR3 has 12 residues. Unmatched junction bases numbered 5, after V lost 9 bases and J lost 6 bases. CDR3 sequence: CAISGTGDTQYF. DNA of the CDR3: TGTGCCATTAGCGGGACGGGGGATACGCAGTATTTT.

The rearrangement joins TRBV27 to TRBJ2-3; TRBD1 agrees at 12 bases. V dropped 3 bases and J dropped 2; count of bases not matched to a gene: 9. The CDR3 runs to 18 residues. CDR1 is MNHEY, CDR2 SMNVEV, per germline (reference sequence). The CDR3 region has the DNA TGTGCCAGCAGTTTTGAAGGTGGGACAGGGGGCCCCACAGATACGCAGTATTTT. Residues: CASSFEGGTGGPTDTQYF.

The rearrangement joins TRBV7-3 to TRBJ2-3; TRBD2 is a possible D gene (6 bases). The CDR3 consists of 15 residues. V lost 5 bases, J lost 0 bases, and 12 bases lay in between. Germline CDR1 and CDR2: SGHTA and FQGTGA. CDR3 nucleotide sequence: TGTGCCAGCAGCCCCGGCGGGACTAGCACAGATACGCAGTATTTT. This codes for CASSPGGTSTDTQYF.

This rearrangement joins TRBV2 to TRBJ1-4; 7 bases fit TRBD1. V lost 8 bases to trimming and J lost 6 bases; unmatched junction nucleotides: 3. Germline lookup yields CDR1 SNHLY and CDR2 FYNNEI. This CDR3 is 12 amino acids long. In nucleotides, the CDR3 is TGTGCCAGCCGCGGACAGGATGAAAAACTGTTTTTT. It specifies CASRGQDEKLFF.

The chain joins TRBV7-3 to TRBJ2-7; tentative D call: TRBD2 (6 bases). Trimming cost V 2 bases and J 7 bases, with 18 bases left between them. The CDR3 contains 15 residues. Germline CDR1 and CDR2: SGHTA and FQGTGA. CDR3 sequence reads: CASSLSGSRGGEQYF. In nucleotides, the CDR3 is TGTGCCAGCAGCTTATCCGGTTCGCGGGGTGGAGAGCAGTACTTC.

This chain uses TRBV28 with TRBJ2-7; 7 bases fit TRBD1. Germline V gives CDR1 MDHEN, CDR2 SYDVKM. V shed 5 bases, J shed 2 bases, and the junction held 12 bases outside the gene matches. The CDR3 is 16 amino acids. CDR3 sequence: CASSPNTRTGTYEQYF. DNA for the CDR3: TGTGCCAGCAGTCCTAATACGCGGACAGGAACCTACGAGCAGTACTTC.

The DNA of the CDR3 is TGCGCCAGCAGCCAAGTAAACAGGGAGCAAGAGACCCAGTACTTC. It specifies CASSQVNREQETQYF. The rearrangement joins TRBV4-1 to TRBJ2-5, with D perhaps TRBD1 (6 bases). Per the germline V gene, CDR1 is MGHRA and CDR2 is YSYEKL. V was shortened by 1 base and J by 2 bases, with 11 bases between the two germline ends. CDR3 length equals 15 residues.

This clone appeared once. The gene calls are TRBV7-2 and TRBJ2-1; 12 nucleotides match TRBD2. The CDR3 is 16 amino acids. The J segment lost 2 bases and the V segment lost 5 bases, leaving 4 bases of the junction unmatched. Germline loops: CDR1 SGHTA, CDR2 FQGNSA. The CDR3, as DNA: TGTGCCAGCAGCGGGGCTAGCGGGAGGGCCTACAATGAGCAGTTCTTC. It codes for CASSGASGRAYNEQFF.

The chain employs TRBV28 and TRBJ1-2, with 8 bases that match TRBD1. The CDR3 sequence is 13 residues long. CDR1 and CDR2 from the germline V gene are MDHEN and SYDVKM. V lost 6 bases and J lost 5; bases outside the gene matches: 5. The CDR3 reads CASSRQGKYGYTF. The CDR3 DNA is TGTGCCAGCAGCCGACAGGGGAAGTATGGCTACACCTTC.

This clone occurred once. J is TRBJ2-5 and V is TRBV12-1; the listed D gene, TRBD1, was not tested against the DNA. TRBV12-1 is termed a pseudogene. The CDR3 contains 14 residues. CDR3 bases: TGTGCCAGCAGCTTGGGACAGGGGCAAGAGACCCAGTACTTC. Amino acids: CASSLGQGQETQYF.

A single count supports this clone. The chain couples TRBV24-1 to TRBJ2-1, with 10 bases fitting TRBD2. J lost 9 bases, V lost 0 bases, and 10 bases had no gene match. The CDR3 runs 17 residues. Germline-derived CDR1 and CDR2 are KGHDR and SFDVKD. CDR3 nucleotide sequence: TGTGCCACCAGTGATTTGCCCCCCAGCGGGAGGGCAGCTGAGCAGTTCTTC. It translates to CATSDLPPSGRAAEQFF.

The rearrangement links TRBV5-4 to TRBJ2-2; D possibly corresponds to TRBD1 (6 bases). V gave up 1 base and J gave up 2 bases, with 12 bases separating them. The CDR3 is 16 amino acids. Germline CDR1 is SGHNT and CDR2 is YYREEE (reference sequence). The DNA for the CDR3 is TGTGCCAGCAGCTTGTATCCAGGGGTAAACACCGGGGAGCTGTTTTTT. Residues: CASSLYPGVNTGELFF.

The rearrangement links TRBV5-4 to TRBJ1-2, with D perhaps TRBD1 (5 bases). The CDR3 contains 14 residues. CDR1 SGHNT and CDR2 YYREEE come from the germline V gene (reference sequence). V lost 0 bases and J lost 8, with 14 bases in between. The CDR3: CASSLGSSGWGYTF. CDR3 DNA sequence: TGTGCCAGCAGCTTGGGGTCTTCAGGGTGGGGCTACACCTTC.

V is TRBV27 and J is TRBJ1-5, with TRBD1 matching 8 bases. The CDR3 has 15 amino acids. The V gene end was trimmed by 5 bases and the J gene end by 0 bases; junction bases not matched to a gene: 3. The germline V gene has CDR1 MNHEY and CDR2 SMNVEV (reference sequence). The DNA of the CDR3 is TGTGCCAGCAGTAGGACAGGGTATAGCAATCAGCCCCAGCATTTT. Translating it yields CASSRTGYSNQPQHF.

V usage is TRBV6-5 and J usage is TRBJ2-7; D unresolved. V was shortened by 0 bases and J by 6 bases, with 9 bases between the two germline ends. The V gene's germline CDR1 is MNHEY and CDR2 SVGAGI. The CDR3 is made up of 13 amino acids. The CDR3 region is CASSYSVGAEQYF. CDR3 nucleotide sequence: TGTGCCAGCAGTTACTCCGTGGGCGCCGAGCAGTACTTC.